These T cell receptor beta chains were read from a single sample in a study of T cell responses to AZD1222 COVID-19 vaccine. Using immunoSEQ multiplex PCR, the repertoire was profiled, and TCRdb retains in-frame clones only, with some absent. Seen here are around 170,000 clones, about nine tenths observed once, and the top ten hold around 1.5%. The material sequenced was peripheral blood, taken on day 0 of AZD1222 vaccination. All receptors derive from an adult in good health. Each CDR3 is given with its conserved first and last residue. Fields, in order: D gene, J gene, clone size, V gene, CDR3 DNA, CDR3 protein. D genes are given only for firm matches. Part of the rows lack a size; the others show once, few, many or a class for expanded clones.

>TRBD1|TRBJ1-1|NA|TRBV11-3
TGTGCCAGCAGCCCATTAGACAGGGGGCTCAACCCGAACACTGAAGCTTTCTTT
CASSPLDRGLNPNTEAFF
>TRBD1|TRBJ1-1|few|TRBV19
TGTGCCAGTAGTCGGGACAGGGTTAACACTGAAGCTTTCTTT
CASSRDRVNTEAFF
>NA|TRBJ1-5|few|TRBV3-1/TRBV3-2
TGTGCCAGCAGCCAAGGGGCCGGGTTCCAGCCCCAGCATTTT
CASSQGAGFQPQHF
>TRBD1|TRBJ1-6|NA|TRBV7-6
TGTGCCAGCAGCTTAAATGGGTTGGGGACAGGGGATAATAATTCACCCCTCCACTTT
CASSLNGLGTGDNNSPLHF
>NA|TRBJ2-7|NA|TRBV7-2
TGTGCCAGCAGCTTACTACAGGGCAGGGTTTCCTACGAGCAGTACTTC
CASSLLQGRVSYEQYF
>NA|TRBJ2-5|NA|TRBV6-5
TGTGCCAGCAGTTTACTACCAGGGGTGGGCCAAGAGACCCAGTACTTC
CASSLLPGVGQETQYF
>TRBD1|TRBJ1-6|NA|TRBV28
TGTGCCAGCAGTATCAGCCCGACAGGGATCTCACCCCTCCACTTT
CASSISPTGISPLHF
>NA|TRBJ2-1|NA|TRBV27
TGTGCCAGCAGTTTGGCGGGGGCCAGGGGACAGTTCTTC
CASSLAGARGQFF
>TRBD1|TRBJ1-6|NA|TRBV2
TGTGCCAGCAGGGGGGACAGGGGTTCACCCCTCCACTTT
CASRGDRGSPLHF
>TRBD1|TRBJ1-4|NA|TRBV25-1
TGTGCCAGCAGCCTACAGGGGAGCGGGGAAAAACTGTTTTTT
CASSLQGSGEKLFF